The 31 T cell receptor beta chains below all came from one sample that was sequenced in a study of molecular identifiers for immune sequencing clone quantification. TCRdb re-analysed the PCR reads in MiXCR, keeping a single row per CDR3 protein. Among 550,000 to 750,000 distinct CDR3 sequences listed, 15% to 20% were seen once. The specimen was naive CD8+ T cells from blood, with Jurkat cell RNA spiked in. Documented subset: FACS-sorted CD8+CD4-CCR7+CD45RA+ naive T cells. The receptors come from a human donor in good health. Some libraries in this study had Jurkat cell RNA spiked in.

Ten or more counts support this clonotype. V gene TRBV13 combines with J gene TRBJ2-2; D possibly corresponds to TRBD2 (6 bases). The germline CDR1 and CDR2 sequences are PRHDT and FYEKMQ (reference sequence). Trimming took 0 bases from V and 6 from J, leaving 8 bases between them. The CDR3 consists of 14 residues. CDR3 in amino acids: CASSLGSGAGELFF. DNA for the CDR3: TGTGCCAGCAGCTTAGGCTCGGGGGCCGGGGAGCTGTTTTTT. Full variable domain (rest looked up from reference TRBV13 and TRBJ2-2): AAGVIQSPRHLIKEKRETATLKCYPIPRHDTVYWYQQGPGQDPQFLISFYEKMQSDKGSIPDRFSAQQFSDYHSELNMSSLELGDSALYFCASSLGSGAGELFFGEGSRLTVL.

The V gene is TRBV4-2, the J gene TRBJ2-3, with D tentatively TRBD1 (6 bases). CDR3 size: 15 residues. Trimming shortened V by 4 bases and J by 1 base, and 12 bases separated the two germline ends. Looked up from germline, CDR1 is LGHNA and CDR2 is YNFKEQ. CDR3 in DNA: TGTGCCAGCAGCCCTCACAGGGCTGGCACAGATACGCAGTATTTT. Its translation is CASSPHRAGTDTQYF.

This clonotype has a count of ten or more. J is TRBJ1-5 and V is TRBV6-1; unclear D gene. CDR3 length equals 17 residues. CDR1 is MNHNS, CDR2 SASEGT, per germline. With 1 base removed from V and 6 bases from J, the gap between germline ends came to 19 bases. CDR3 DNA: TGTGCCAGCAGTGAAGTCCTATCGGGTTCGGTCGGTCAGCCCCAGCATTTT. Translating it yields CASSEVLSGSVGQPQHF.

The sample holds many counts of this clonotype. The chain recombines TRBV27 with TRBJ2-7, with no clear D. V lost 6 bases, J lost 2 bases, and 11 bases lay in between. The CDR3 spans 13 residues. CDR1 MNHEY and CDR2 SMNVEV come from the germline V gene (reference sequence). CDR3 region: CASRIGRAYEQYF. The CDR3 nucleotides are TGTGCCAGCAGGATAGGACGGGCCTACGAGCAGTACTTC.

This clonotype was detected only a few times. CDR3 protein: CASPDRDGETQYF. CDR3 coding DNA: TGTGCCAGCCCAGACAGGGACGGAGAGACCCAGTACTTC. The rearrangement joins TRBV7-9 to TRBJ2-5, with 7 bases fitting TRBD1. J gave up 4 bases and V 8 bases, and 7 bases lay outside the gene matches. The CDR3 is 13 residues long. Germline CDR1 reads SEHNR; CDR2 reads FQNEAQ (reference sequence).

As regards this clonotype: Being one base from a much bigger clone, this may be a read error. The V call is TRBV3-1, the J call TRBJ2-1, with D perhaps matching TRBD1 (6 bases). The CDR3 contains 12 residues. CDR1 is LGHDT and CDR2 is YNNKEL in the germline V gene (reference sequence). The CDR3 nucleotides read TGTGCCACCGGGACACCATACAATGGGCAGTTCTTC. Protein: CATGTPYNGQFF.

There are many counts of this clonotype. This chain links TRBV29-1 with TRBJ1-1, with D hard to call. Trimming took off 4 bases at V and 4 bases at J, with 13 bases between the two ends. Germline V gene sequence: CDR1 SQVTM, CDR2 ANQGSEA. The CDR3 runs to 13 residues. The CDR3 here is CSVVQEVSTEAFF. CDR3 coding DNA: TGCAGCGTTGTGCAGGAGGTGAGCACTGAAGCTTTCTTT.

The chain links TRBV21-1 to TRBJ1-4. TRBV21-1 is flagged as a pseudogene. CDR3 length equals 15 residues. The CDR3 reads CASSIRRSPSLGLFF. CDR3 sequence (DNA): TGTGCCAGCAGCATTCGGAGGTCCCCCTCCCTAGGACTGTTTTTT.

This clonotype was picked up many times. V usage is TRBV12-3 or TRBV12-4 and J usage is TRBJ1-5; 9 nucleotides align to TRBD1. The J segment lost 6 bases and the V segment lost 3 bases, leaving 3 bases of the junction unmatched. This CDR3 is built from 14 residues. CDR3 bases: TGTGCCAGCAGTTTGGGACAGGGCATTCAGCCCCAGCATTTT. It encodes CASSLGQGIQPQHF.

Note on this clonotype: The conserved phenylalanine or tryptophan is not found at the CDR3 terminus, so this likely reflects a read error. V usage is TRBV4-3 and J usage is TRBJ2-1; 8 bases agree with TRBD1. The germline V gene encodes CDR1 LGHNA and CDR2 YSLEER. V was clipped by 1 base and J by 3 bases; unmatched bases: 5. The CDR3 loop spans 16 amino acids. The CDR3 here is CASSQVGTGGYNEQFL. The CDR3, as DNA: TGCGCCAGCAGCCAAGTAGGAACAGGGGGCTACAATGAGCAGTTCCTC.

This clonotype was seen many times. V usage is TRBV7-2 and J usage is TRBJ2-3; 10 nucleotides align to TRBD2. J gave up 7 bases and V 0 bases, and 7 bases lay outside the gene matches. This CDR3 contains 16 residues. Germline V CDR1 and CDR2: SGHTA, FQGNSA. The CDR3 sequence: CASSLAGASGGYTQYF. CDR3 nucleotides: TGTGCCAGCAGCTTAGCCGGGGCTAGCGGGGGTTATACGCAGTATTTT.

This clonotype was seen many times. J is TRBJ1-5 and V is TRBV21-1. TRBV21-1 is marked as a pseudogene. The length of the CDR3 is 15 residues. The CDR3 nucleotides read TGTGCCAGCAGCAAAAGCGGCAGAAGCAATCAGCCCCAGCATTTT. Protein: CASSKSGRSNQPQHF.

In this sample, this clonotype turned up many times. The genes are TRBV12-3 or TRBV12-4 and TRBJ1-2, with D possibly being TRBD1 (6 bases). This CDR3 has 13 residues. The ends were cut back, 5 bases at V and 4 bases at J, with 11 bases in the middle. The CDR3, as DNA: TGTGCCAGCAGTCCCGGACAGTTCTATGGCTACACCTTC. Encoded protein: CASSPGQFYGYTF.

This clonotype was found many times. The rearrangement uses TRBV4-3 and TRBJ1-5; 7 bases are shared with TRBD1. The length of the CDR3 is 18 residues. Germline values: CDR1 LGHNA, CDR2 YSLEER. V was pared by 2 bases and J by 1 base, with 11 bases of the junction left unmatched. CDR3: CASSQSYAAGGSNQPQHF. DNA of the CDR3: TGCGCCAGCAGCCAATCATATGCGGCAGGGGGAAGCAATCAGCCCCAGCATTTT.

This clonotype was counted ten times or more. This chain uses TRBV20-1 with TRBJ2-3, with TRBD2 matching over 10 bases. With 0 bases clipped from V and 1 base from J, the junction kept 4 bases outside the gene matches. The CDR3 loop spans 16 amino acids. The germline CDR1 and CDR2 sequences are DFQATT and SNEGSKA (reference sequence). In DNA form, the CDR3 reads TGCAGTGCTAGAGATTGGACTAGCGGCCGCACAGATACGCAGTATTTT. It is translated as CSARDWTSGRTDTQYF.

This clonotype was seen ten or more times. The gene calls are TRBV30 and TRBJ2-3; D tentatively fits TRBD1 or TRBD2 (5 bases each). V was trimmed by 0 bases and J by 1 base, leaving 8 bases between them. The CDR3 totals 14 residues. The germline gives CDR1 GTSNPN, CDR2 SVGIG (reference sequence). CDR3 bases: TGTGCCTGGAGTGTGGGGGTCCGCACAGATACGCAGTATTTT. Amino acids: CAWSVGVRTDTQYF.

Note on this clonotype: This may be a read error: a much more frequent sequence differs by one nucleotide. The V gene is TRBV27, the J gene TRBJ1-5, with unresolved D. The CDR3 sequence is 17 residues long. CDR1 is MNHEY, CDR2 SMNVEV, per germline (reference sequence). V lost 0 bases, J lost 0 bases, and 12 bases lay in between. For the CDR3, the DNA is TGTGCCAGCAGTTTATCAAGCCCGGGAAATAGCAATCAGCCCCAGCATTTT. It is translated as CASSLSSPGNSNQPQHF.

This clonotype has more than one count but fewer than ten. The rearrangement uses TRBV18 and TRBJ2-7; TRBD1 is a possible D gene (6 bases). V was trimmed by 5 bases and J by 0 bases, leaving 23 bases between them. Germline CDR1 is KGHSH and CDR2 is LQKENI. The CDR3 consists of 18 residues. This CDR3 reads CASSFATLIGQSSYEQYF. The CDR3 nucleotides read TGTGCCAGCTCATTTGCTACCCTCATCGGACAGAGCTCCTACGAGCAGTACTTC.

This clonotype was detected ten times or more. J is TRBJ1-1 and V is TRBV20-1; D gene uncertain. Germline V CDR1 and CDR2: DFQATT, SNEGSKA (reference sequence). Trimming took off 0 bases at V and 3 bases at J, with 14 bases between the two ends. This CDR3 contains 15 residues. CDR3 protein: CSARDVGGPHTEAFF. CDR3 coding DNA: TGCAGTGCTAGAGATGTGGGAGGGCCACACACTGAAGCTTTCTTT.

This clonotype was observed a handful of times. The rearrangement uses TRBV27 and TRBJ2-2, with D possibly matching TRBD1 (5 bases). Germline values: CDR1 MNHEY, CDR2 SMNVEV (reference sequence). V lost 0 bases to trimming and J lost 6 bases, with 11 bases between them. CDR3 length: 15 amino acids. In nucleotides, the CDR3 is TGTGCCAGCAGTTTATCCGACAGTCTTTCCGGGGAGCTGTTTTTT. Encoded protein: CASSLSDSLSGELFF.

The table lists this clonotype with many counts. The gene calls are TRBV12-3 or TRBV12-4 and TRBJ2-3; 8 nucleotides agree with TRBD1. The J segment lost 4 bases and the V segment lost 6 bases, leaving 12 bases of the junction unmatched. The CDR3 is made up of 16 amino acids. CDR3 bases: TGTGCCAGCAGCGACCCGACAGGGGTCAACCCAGATACGCAGTATTTT. As protein: CASSDPTGVNPDTQYF.

Remarks on this clonotype: It is likely a read error, because the conserved phenylalanine at the end of the CDR3 is missing. The chain joins TRBV6-2 or TRBV6-3 to TRBJ2-1, with 10 bases that match TRBD1. J lost 8 bases, V lost 8 bases, and 9 bases had no gene match. Germline V lookup: CDR1 MNHEY, CDR2 SVGEGT. This CDR3 is 14 amino acids long. The DNA of the CDR3 is TGTGCCAGCTGCCGGGACAGGGGTGTCGATGAGCAGTTCATC. As protein: CASCRDRGVDEQFI.

Concerning this clonotype itself: Possible read error: a much larger clone is one base away. The chain combines TRBV4-3 with TRBJ2-5, with D possibly being TRBD1 or TRBD2 (5 bases each). The germline CDR1 and CDR2 sequences are LGHNA and YSLEER. With 3 bases removed from V and 4 bases from J, the gap between germline ends came to 15 bases. This CDR3 has 15 residues. The CDR3, as DNA: TGCGCCAGCAGCCAGCAAAAACGGGGCGGAGAGACCCAGTACTTC. As protein: CASSQQKRGGETQYF.

This clonotype appeared many times. The V call is TRBV7-9, the J call TRBJ2-5, with TRBD1 matching over 7 bases. V trimming: 1 base; J trimming: 3 bases; junction bases outside the gene matches: 5. The germline CDR1 and CDR2 sequences are SEHNR and FQNEAQ (reference sequence). CDR3 length equals 15 residues. CDR3 loop: CASSLGQGWKETQYF. The DNA for the CDR3 is TGTGCCAGCAGCTTAGGACAGGGATGGAAAGAGACCCAGTACTTC.

This clonotype was counted a few times. The J gene is TRBJ2-3, the V gene TRBV3-1, with no clear D. This CDR3 has 19 residues. V was pared by 1 base and J by 2 bases, with 22 bases between. The germline V gene encodes CDR1 LGHDT and CDR2 YNNKEL (reference sequence). CDR3 sequence reads: CASSQVVSSAMLLTDTQYF. The CDR3 DNA sequence: TGTGCCAGCAGCCAAGTTGTCTCTTCCGCTATGCTACTCACAGATACGCAGTATTTT.

This clonotype appeared many times. The chain links TRBV7-9 to TRBJ2-7; D call uncertain. V was cut by 4 bases and J by 4 bases, with 8 bases left in between. Germline V gene sequence: CDR1 SEHNR, CDR2 FQNEAQ (reference sequence). This CDR3 spans 12 amino acids. This CDR3 is CASSSKMYEQYF. The CDR3 bases are TGTGCCAGCAGCTCAAAGATGTACGAGCAGTACTTC.

This clonotype has a count of ten or more. The chain joins TRBV13 to TRBJ2-3; 8 nucleotides align to TRBD1. The CDR3 covers 16 residues. CDR1 and CDR2 from the germline V gene are PRHDT and FYEKMQ (reference sequence). Trimming took 3 bases from V and 1 from J; bases not matched to a gene: 6. The CDR3 region is CASSLGTGGGTDTQYF. The CDR3 DNA reads TGTGCCAGCAGCTTGGGGACAGGAGGTGGCACAGATACGCAGTATTTT.

This clonotype was detected many times. The genes are TRBV7-2 and TRBJ2-7; 11 bases map to TRBD2. CDR1 is SGHTA, CDR2 FQGNSA, per germline. With V trimmed by 5 bases and J by 2 bases, 14 bases remained unmatched. The CDR3 is 18 amino acids. Written as DNA, the CDR3 is TGTGCCAGCAGCCCCCCCCCTAGCGGGGGGATTAGGGCCTACGAGCAGTACTTC. Its translation: CASSPPPSGGIRAYEQYF.

This clonotype was detected ten times or more. The V call is TRBV6-1, the J call TRBJ2-7, with TRBD2 matching over 7 bases. Germline CDR1 is MNHNS and CDR2 is SASEGT. This CDR3 spans 14 amino acids. Germline trimming cut 1 base from V and 3 bases from J; bases unmatched to any gene: 3. The CDR3 spells CASSEVAGVYEQYF. The CDR3, as DNA: TGTGCCAGCAGTGAAGTAGCGGGTGTCTACGAGCAGTACTTC.

There are many counts of this clonotype. The chain is built from TRBV4-1 and TRBJ2-7; weak D call: TRBD2 (6 bases). The V gene lost 2 bases and the J gene lost 5 bases, with 16 bases spanning the gap. Germline assignment: CDR1 MGHRA and CDR2 YSYEKL. The CDR3 extends over 15 amino acids. The CDR3, as DNA: TGCGCCAGCAGCCAATCACTCTGGGGGGAGGACGAGCAGTACTTC. Translated: CASSQSLWGEDEQYF.

The table lists this clonotype with many counts. At one boundary the junction diverges from the germline segment, which might be a read error. This chain connects TRBV19 to TRBJ1-5, with no clear D. CDR1 and CDR2 (germline): LNHDA, SQIVND (reference sequence). This CDR3 spans 15 amino acids. CDR3 coding DNA: TGTGCCAGTACTATAAACGAGGGTGGTGATCAGCCCCAGCATTTT. This encodes CASTINEGGDQPQHF. The entire variable domain, with the rest obtained from reference TRBV19 and TRBJ1-5, is as follows: DGGITQSPKYLFRKEGQNVTLSCEQNLNHDAMYWYRQDPGQGLRLIYYSQIVNDFQKGDIAEGYSVSREKKESFPLTVTSAQKNPTAFYLCASTINEGGDQPQHFGDGTRLSIL.